Sequencing of this T cell receptor (beta chain) was carried out in a study of blood T cell repertoires in COVID-19. Study in general: PBMCs, B-cell-depleted T cells, or T cells were the source of the cDNA or gDNA that made up the material.

Categorization into cohorts depended on clinical history that participants reported. Assay used: immunoSEQ multiplex PCR; TCRdb lists only in-frame clones, some missing. The sample has some 300,000 clones; roughly 90% are singletons. Sequencing input: PBMCs or T cells enriched from blood (not recorded which). The receptor's source is a woman between 18 and 29 years old with acute COVID-19.

In DNA, the CDR3 is TGTGCCAGCAGTTTCTCTTATACTGAAGCTTTCTTT. It encodes CASSFSYTEAFF. The J gene is TRBJ1-1, the V gene TRBV28; no reliable D call. V lost 3 bases to trimming and J lost 5 bases, with 7 bases between them. The CDR3 totals 12 residues. CDR1 and CDR2 (germline): MDHEN, SYDVKM.